This entry features one T cell receptor (beta chain) sequence. CDR1 is SEHNR and CDR2 is FQNEAQ in the germline V gene (reference sequence). This CDR3 contains 15 residues. V lost 5 bases, J lost 7 bases, and 5 bases stayed unmatched. Reverse transcription used roughly 0.5 to 1 ug RNA and random hexamers. TCRdb processed the immunoSEQ multiplex PCR reads anew with MiXCR; each CDR3 protein has one entry. The sample has around 280,000 distinct CDR3 sequences, 70% to 90% seen once. The source of the sample is a study of CD8 T cells in Susac syndrome. Relapsing-remitting disease, either stable or active, was present in the multiple sclerosis controls, who were treatment-naive patients. TEMRA cells were FACS-enriched, while CD8+ and CD4+ T cells were negatively isolated.

The sequence was collected from a human donor with multiple sclerosis. Sequencing input: CD8+ T cells from PBMCs. The rearrangement links TRBV7-9 to TRBJ1-4, with 12 bases identical to TRBD1. The CDR3 loop is CASSQGTGGREKLFF. DNA for the CDR3: TGTGCCAGCAGCCAAGGGACAGGGGGCCGTGAAAAACTGTTTTTT. Combining the CDR3 with reference TRBV7-9 and TRBJ1-4 gives the whole variable domain DTGVSQNPRHKITKRGQNVTFRCDPISEHNRLYWYRQTLGQGPEFLTYFQNEAQLEKSRLLSDRFSAERPKGSFSTLEIQRTEQGDSAMYLCASSQGTGGREKLFFGSGTQLSVL.